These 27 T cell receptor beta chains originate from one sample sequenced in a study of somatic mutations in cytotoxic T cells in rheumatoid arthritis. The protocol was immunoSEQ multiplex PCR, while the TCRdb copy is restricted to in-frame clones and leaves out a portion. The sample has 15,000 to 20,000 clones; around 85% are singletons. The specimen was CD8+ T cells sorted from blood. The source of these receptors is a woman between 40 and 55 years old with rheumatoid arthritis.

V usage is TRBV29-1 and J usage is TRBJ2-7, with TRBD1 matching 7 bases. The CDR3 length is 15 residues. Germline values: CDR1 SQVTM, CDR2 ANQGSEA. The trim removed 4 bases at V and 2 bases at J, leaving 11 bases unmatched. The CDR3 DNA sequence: TGCAGCGTTGGAAAGTCAGACAGGGTCCCCTACGAGCAGTACTTC. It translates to CSVGKSDRVPYEQYF.

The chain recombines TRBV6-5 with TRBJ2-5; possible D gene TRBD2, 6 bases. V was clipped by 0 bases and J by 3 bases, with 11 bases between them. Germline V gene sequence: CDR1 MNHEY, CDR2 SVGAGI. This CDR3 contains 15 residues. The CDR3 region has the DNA TGTGCCAGCAGTTACTCGCTGGGAGGTAAAGAGACCCAGTACTTC. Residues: CASSYSLGGKETQYF.

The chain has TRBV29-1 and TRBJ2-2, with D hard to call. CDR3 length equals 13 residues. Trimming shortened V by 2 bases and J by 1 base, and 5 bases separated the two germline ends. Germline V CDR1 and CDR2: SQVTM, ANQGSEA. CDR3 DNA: TGCAGCGTTGAAAGAGTGAACACCGGGGAGCTGTTTTTT. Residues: CSVERVNTGELFF.

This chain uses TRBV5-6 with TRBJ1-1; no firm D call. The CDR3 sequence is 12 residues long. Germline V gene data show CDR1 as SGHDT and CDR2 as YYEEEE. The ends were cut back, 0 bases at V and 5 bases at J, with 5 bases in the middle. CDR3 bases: TGTGCCAGCAGCTTGGCCAGTACTGAAGCTTTCTTT. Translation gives CASSLASTEAFF.

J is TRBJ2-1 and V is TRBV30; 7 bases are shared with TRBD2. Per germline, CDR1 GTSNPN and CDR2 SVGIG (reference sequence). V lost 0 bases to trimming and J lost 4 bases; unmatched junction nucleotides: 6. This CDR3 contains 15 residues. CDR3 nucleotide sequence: TGTGCCTGGAGTGTAGGCGGGAGTAGTTACAATGAGCAGTTCTTC. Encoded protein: CAWSVGGSSYNEQFF.

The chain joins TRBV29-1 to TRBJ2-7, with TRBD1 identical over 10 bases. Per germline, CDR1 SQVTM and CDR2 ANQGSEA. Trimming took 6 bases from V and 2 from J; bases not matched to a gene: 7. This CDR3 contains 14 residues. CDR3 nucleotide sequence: TGCAGCGTCGTCGACAGGGGGCCGACCTACGAGCAGTACTTC. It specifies CSVVDRGPTYEQYF.

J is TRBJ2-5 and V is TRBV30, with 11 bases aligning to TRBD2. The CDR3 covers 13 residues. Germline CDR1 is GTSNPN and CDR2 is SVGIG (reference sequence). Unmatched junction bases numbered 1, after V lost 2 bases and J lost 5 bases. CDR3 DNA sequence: TGTGCCTGGAGTCTAGCGGGAGGTGAGACCCAGTACTTC. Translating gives CAWSLAGGETQYF.

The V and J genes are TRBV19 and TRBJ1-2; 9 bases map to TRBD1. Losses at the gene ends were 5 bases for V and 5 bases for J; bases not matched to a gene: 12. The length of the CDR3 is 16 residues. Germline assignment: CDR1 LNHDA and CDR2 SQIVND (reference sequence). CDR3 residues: CASSVNPGQGSYGYTF. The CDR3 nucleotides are TGTGCCAGTAGTGTCAATCCGGGACAGGGAAGTTATGGCTACACCTTC.

The CDR3 coding sequence is TGTGCCAGCAGCCTAACAGAAGGCATACCCTACGAGCAGTACTTC. It is translated as CASSLTEGIPYEQYF. The chain links TRBV14 to TRBJ2-7; D gene ambiguous. Germline lookup yields CDR1 SGHDN and CDR2 FVKESK. V lost 4 bases to trimming and J lost 2 bases, with 15 bases between them. The length of the CDR3 is 15 residues.

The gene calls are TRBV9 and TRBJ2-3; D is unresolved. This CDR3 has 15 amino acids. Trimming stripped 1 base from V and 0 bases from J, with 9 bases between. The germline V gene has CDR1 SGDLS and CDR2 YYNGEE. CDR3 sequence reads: CASSVRGTSTDTQYF. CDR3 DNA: TGTGCCAGCAGCGTACGCGGCACTAGCACAGATACGCAGTATTTT.

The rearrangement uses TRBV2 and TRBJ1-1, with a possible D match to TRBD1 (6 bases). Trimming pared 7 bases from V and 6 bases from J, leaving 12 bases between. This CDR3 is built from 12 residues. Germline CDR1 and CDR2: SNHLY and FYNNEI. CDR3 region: CASTIQGPEAFF. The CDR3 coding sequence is TGTGCCAGCACTATACAGGGTCCTGAAGCTTTCTTT.

The CDR3: CASSPPRGQEQETQYF. The DNA for the CDR3 is TGTGCCAGCAGCCCCCCCAGAGGACAAGAACAAGAGACCCAGTACTTC. The rearrangement joins TRBV13 to TRBJ2-5; TRBD1 might be the D (5 bases). From germline, CDR1 is PRHDT and CDR2 FYEKMQ (reference sequence). Trimming removed 5 bases from V and 2 bases from J, with 18 bases in between. This CDR3 spans 16 amino acids.

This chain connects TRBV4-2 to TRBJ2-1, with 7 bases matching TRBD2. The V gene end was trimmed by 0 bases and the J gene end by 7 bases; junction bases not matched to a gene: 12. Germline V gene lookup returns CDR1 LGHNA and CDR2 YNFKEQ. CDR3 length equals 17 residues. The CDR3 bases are TGTGCCAGCAGCCAAGAGGGTGATTGGGGGGAGGGGAATGAGCAGTTCTTC. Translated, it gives CASSQEGDWGEGNEQFF.

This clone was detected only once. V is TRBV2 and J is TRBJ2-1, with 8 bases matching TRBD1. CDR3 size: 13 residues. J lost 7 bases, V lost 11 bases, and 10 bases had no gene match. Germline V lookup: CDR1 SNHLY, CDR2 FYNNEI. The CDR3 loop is CAGAGGARNEQFF. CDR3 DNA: TGTGCCGGGGCAGGGGGCGCGCGGAATGAGCAGTTCTTC.

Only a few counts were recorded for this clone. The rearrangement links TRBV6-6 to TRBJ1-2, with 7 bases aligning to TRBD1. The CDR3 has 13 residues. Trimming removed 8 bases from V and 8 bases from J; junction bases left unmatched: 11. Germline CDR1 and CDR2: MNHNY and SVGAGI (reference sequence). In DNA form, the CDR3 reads TGTGCCAGCCGTTGGACAGGCCAGGAGGGCTACACCTTC. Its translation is CASRWTGQEGYTF.

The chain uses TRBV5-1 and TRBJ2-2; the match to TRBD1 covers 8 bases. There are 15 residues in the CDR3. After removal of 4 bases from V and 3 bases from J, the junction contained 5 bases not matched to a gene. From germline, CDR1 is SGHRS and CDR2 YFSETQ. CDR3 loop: CASSAGQGYTGELFF. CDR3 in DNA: TGCGCCAGCAGCGCAGGACAGGGTTACACCGGGGAGCTGTTTTTT.

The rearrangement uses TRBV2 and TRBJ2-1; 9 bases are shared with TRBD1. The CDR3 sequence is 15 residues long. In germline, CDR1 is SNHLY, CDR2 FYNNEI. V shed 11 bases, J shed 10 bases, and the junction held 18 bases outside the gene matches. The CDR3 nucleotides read TGTGCCGGAGATTCCGGGACAGGGACTTCAAAAGAGCAGTTCTTC. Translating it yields CAGDSGTGTSKEQFF.

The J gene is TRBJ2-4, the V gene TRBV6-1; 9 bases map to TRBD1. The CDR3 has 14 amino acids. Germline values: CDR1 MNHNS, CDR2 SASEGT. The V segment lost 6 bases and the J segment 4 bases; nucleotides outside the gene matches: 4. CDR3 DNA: TGTGCCAGCAGGGGTGGACAGGGGAAAAACATTCAGTACTTC. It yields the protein CASRGGQGKNIQYF.

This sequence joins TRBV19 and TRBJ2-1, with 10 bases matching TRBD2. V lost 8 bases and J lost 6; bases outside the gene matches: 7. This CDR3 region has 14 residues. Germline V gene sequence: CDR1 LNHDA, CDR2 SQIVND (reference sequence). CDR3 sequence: CASRSGTSVNEQFF. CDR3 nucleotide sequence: TGTGCCAGTCGGTCGGGGACTAGCGTCAATGAGCAGTTCTTC.

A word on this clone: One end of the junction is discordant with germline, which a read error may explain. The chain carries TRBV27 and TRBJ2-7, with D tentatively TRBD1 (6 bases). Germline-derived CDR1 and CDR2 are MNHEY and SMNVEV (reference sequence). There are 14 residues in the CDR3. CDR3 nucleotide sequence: TGTGCCAGCAGTTTCTCCGGACAGCCCTACGGGCAGTACTTC. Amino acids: CASSFSGQPYGQYF.

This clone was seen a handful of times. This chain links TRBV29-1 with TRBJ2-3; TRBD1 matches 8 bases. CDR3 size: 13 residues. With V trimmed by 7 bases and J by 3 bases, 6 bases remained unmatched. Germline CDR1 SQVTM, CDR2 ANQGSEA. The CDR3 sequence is CSGWTGSTDTQYF. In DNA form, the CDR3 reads TGCAGCGGTTGGACAGGGAGTACAGATACGCAGTATTTT.

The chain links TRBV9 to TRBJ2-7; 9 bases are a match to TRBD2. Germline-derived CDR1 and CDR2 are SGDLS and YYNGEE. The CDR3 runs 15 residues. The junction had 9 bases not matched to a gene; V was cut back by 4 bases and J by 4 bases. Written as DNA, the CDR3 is TGTGCCAGCAGCTCCCGAGCGGGAGGATCGTACGAGCAGTACTTC. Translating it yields CASSSRAGGSYEQYF.

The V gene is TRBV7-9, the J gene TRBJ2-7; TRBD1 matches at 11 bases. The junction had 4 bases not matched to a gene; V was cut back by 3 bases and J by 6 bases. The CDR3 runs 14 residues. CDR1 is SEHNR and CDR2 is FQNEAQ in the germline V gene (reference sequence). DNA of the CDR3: TGTGCCAGCAGCTTCCCGGACAGGGGGCGCGAGCAGTACTTC. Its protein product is CASSFPDRGREQYF.

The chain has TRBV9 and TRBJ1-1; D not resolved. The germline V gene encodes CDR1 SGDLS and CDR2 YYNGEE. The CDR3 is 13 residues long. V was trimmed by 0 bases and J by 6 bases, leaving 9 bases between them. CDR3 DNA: TGTGCCAGCAGCGTAGTGGCGGCCGCTGAAGCTTTCTTT. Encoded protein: CASSVVAAAEAFF.

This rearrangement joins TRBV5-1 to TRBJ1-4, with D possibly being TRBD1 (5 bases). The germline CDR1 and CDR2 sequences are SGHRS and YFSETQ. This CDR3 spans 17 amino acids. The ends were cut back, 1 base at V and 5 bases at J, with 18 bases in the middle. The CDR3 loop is CASSLIPLGELNEKLFF. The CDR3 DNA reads TGCGCCAGCAGCTTGATCCCCTTAGGGGAACTCAATGAAAAACTGTTTTTT.

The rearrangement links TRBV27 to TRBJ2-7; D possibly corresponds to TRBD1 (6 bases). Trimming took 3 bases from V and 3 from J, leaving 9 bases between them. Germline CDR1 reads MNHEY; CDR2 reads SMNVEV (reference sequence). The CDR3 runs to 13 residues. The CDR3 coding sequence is TGTGCCAGCAGTTTGGGGGCCAACTACGAGCAGTACTTC. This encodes CASSLGANYEQYF.

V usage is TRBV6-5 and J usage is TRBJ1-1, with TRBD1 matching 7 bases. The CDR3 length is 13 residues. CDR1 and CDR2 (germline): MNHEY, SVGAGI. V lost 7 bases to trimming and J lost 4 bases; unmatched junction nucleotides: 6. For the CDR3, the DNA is TGTGCCAGCACCCCACAGGGGAGCACTGAAGCTTTCTTT. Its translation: CASTPQGSTEAFF.